A single sample gave rise to the 31 T cell receptor beta chains below, sequenced in a study of blood T cell repertoires in COVID-19. Repertoires were generated with immunoSEQ multiplex PCR, while TCRdb's copy carries only in-frame clones and drops some. The sample yields under 65,000 clones, 90% to 95% seen once. Sequencing was performed on peripheral blood. The receptors shown here come from a human donor in a cohort sampled during active COVID-19.

This clone appeared a single time. The chain combines TRBV15 with TRBJ1-5; TRBD1 is a possible D gene (6 bases). Per germline, CDR1 LNHNV and CDR2 YYDKDF (reference sequence). The V end lost 3 bases, the J end lost 4 bases, and 16 bases lay between the germline ends. The CDR3 runs to 16 residues. The DNA for the CDR3 is TGTGCCACCAGCAGGGCGATTCACAGGGAAAATCAGCCCCAGCATTTT. It translates to CATSRAIHRENQPQHF. Combining the CDR3 with reference TRBV15 and TRBJ1-5 gives the whole variable domain DAMVIQNPRYQVTQFGKPVTLSCSQTLNHNVMYWYQQKSSQAPKLLFHYYDKDFNNEADTPDNFQSRRPNTSFCFLDIRSPGLGDTAMYLCATSRAIHRENQPQHFGDGTRLSIL.

This clone has a single count. The chain joins TRBV27 to TRBJ2-7, with 9 bases lining up with TRBD1. CDR3 length: 13 residues. CDR1 MNHEY and CDR2 SMNVEV come from the germline V gene (reference sequence). The ends lost 6 bases at V and 3 bases at J; junction bases unmatched: 3. This chain's CDR3 is CASSPGQGYEQYF. Here the CDR3 DNA reads TGTGCCAGCAGCCCGGGACAGGGCTACGAGCAGTACTTC.

This chain links TRBV5-6 with TRBJ1-5; no definite D call. V was shortened by 1 base and J by 8 bases, with 4 bases between the two germline ends. The CDR3 sequence is 11 residues long. The germline V gene has CDR1 SGHDT and CDR2 YYEEEE. CDR3 sequence: CASSLCEPQHF. The CDR3 DNA follows: TGTGCCAGCAGCTTGTGCGAGCCCCAGCATTTT.

The rearrangement uses TRBV14 and TRBJ2-1, with a weak D call TRBD2 (6 bases). Germline V gene sequence: CDR1 SGHDN, CDR2 FVKESK. The V end was cut by 3 bases, the J end by 9 bases, with 9 bases between. This CDR3 spans 12 amino acids. The DNA for the CDR3 is TGTGCCAGCAGCCAGACTAGACGTGAGCAGTTCTTC. It is translated as CASSQTRREQFF.

The J gene is TRBJ2-3, the V gene TRBV5-4; 7 nucleotides line up with TRBD1. The CDR3 runs to 16 residues. V shed 4 bases and J 1 base; nucleotides not matched to a gene: 9. Germline V gene data show CDR1 as SGHNT and CDR2 as YYREEE (reference sequence). CDR3 in amino acids: CASSSPGTEGTDTQYF. For the CDR3, the DNA is TGTGCCAGCAGCAGCCCCGGGACAGAAGGCACAGATACGCAGTATTTT.

The rearrangement uses TRBV29-1 and TRBJ2-2; 10 bases map to TRBD2. CDR1 SQVTM and CDR2 ANQGSEA come from the germline V gene. J lost 7 bases, V lost 6 bases, and 11 bases had no gene match. There are 15 residues in the CDR3. The CDR3 DNA follows: TGCAGCGTGAGCCGGGTAGCGGGAGGTTACGGGGAGCTGTTTTTT. Translation gives CSVSRVAGGYGELFF.

V usage is TRBV25-1 and J usage is TRBJ2-1, with TRBD1 matching 10 bases. Looked up from germline, CDR1 is MGHDK and CDR2 is SYGVNS. The J segment lost 8 bases and the V segment lost 2 bases, leaving 12 bases of the junction unmatched. The CDR3 length is 17 residues. This CDR3 reads CASSEVPGTGVGDEQFF. The DNA for the CDR3 is TGTGCCAGCAGTGAAGTCCCCGGGACAGGGGTTGGCGATGAGCAGTTCTTC.

This clone appeared once. The rearrangement joins TRBV27 to TRBJ1-5; 8 bases are a match to TRBD1. The CDR3 is 17 residues long. Germline V gene sequence: CDR1 MNHEY, CDR2 SMNVEV (reference sequence). V was pared by 5 bases and J by 0 bases, with 9 bases of the junction left unmatched. The CDR3 loop reads CASSRQGTVYSNQPQHF. The CDR3 coding sequence is TGTGCCAGCAGTCGACAGGGGACGGTTTATAGCAATCAGCCCCAGCATTTT.

The V and J genes are TRBV28 and TRBJ1-5; no reliable D call. Between the trimmed V and J ends, which lost 5 bases and 8 bases, there was a span of 16 bases. The CDR3 covers 14 residues. Germline CDR1 and CDR2: MDHEN and SYDVKM. In DNA, the CDR3 is TGTGCCAGCAGTAGAGAACAGCTTATGAAGCCCCAGCATTTT. Protein: CASSREQLMKPQHF.

The chain recombines TRBV25-1 with TRBJ1-3; 8 nucleotides match TRBD1. This CDR3 region has 15 residues. CDR1 is MGHDK, CDR2 SYGVNS, per germline. Losses at the gene ends were 7 bases for V and 4 bases for J; bases not matched to a gene: 9. CDR3 DNA sequence: TGTGCCAGCACCCCGAGAGCAGGGGGCGGAAACACCATATATTTT. Amino acid sequence: CASTPRAGGGNTIYF.

This clone was detected a few times. The rearrangement uses TRBV28 and TRBJ1-3, with D perhaps matching TRBD1 (5 bases). The V gene lost 2 bases and the J gene lost 0 bases, with 20 bases spanning the gap. The CDR3 is 19 amino acids. The germline CDR1 and CDR2 sequences are MDHEN and SYDVKM. DNA of the CDR3: TGTGCCAGCAGTTTACCCGCCAGGGTACCCTCGAGCTCTGGAAACACCATATATTTT. It yields the protein CASSLPARVPSSSGNTIYF.

The gene calls are TRBV6-5 and TRBJ1-5, with D possibly TRBD1 on 5 matching bases. The CDR3 contains 14 residues. The ends were cut back, 8 bases at V and 2 bases at J, with 13 bases in the middle. Germline V gene data show CDR1 as MNHEY and CDR2 as SVGAGI. CDR3 DNA: TGTGCCAGCGGAGTGCAGGGCGGCAATCAGCCCCAGCATTTT. This translates into CASGVQGGNQPQHF.

J is TRBJ1-1 and V is TRBV9; D possibly corresponds to TRBD1 (6 bases). Germline V lookup: CDR1 SGDLS, CDR2 YYNGEE. V lost 2 bases to trimming and J lost 0 bases, with 11 bases between them. The CDR3 contains 15 residues. The CDR3 is CASSVGDRLNTEAFF. The CDR3 DNA sequence: TGTGCCAGCAGCGTGGGAGACAGGTTGAACACTGAAGCTTTCTTT. Full variable domain (remainder filled in from reference TRBV9 and TRBJ1-1): DSGVTQTPKHLITATGQRVTLRCSPRSGDLSVYWYQQSLDQGLQFLIQYYNGEERAKGNILERFSAQQFPDLHSELNLSSLELGDSALYFCASSVGDRLNTEAFFGQGTRLTVV.

The chain is built from TRBV20-1 and TRBJ2-5, with unresolved D. CDR1 and CDR2 (germline): DFQATT, SNEGSKA (reference sequence). CDR3 length: 11 amino acids. V gave up 5 bases and J gave up 4 bases, with 8 bases separating them. This chain's CDR3 is CSAFHGETQYF. The CDR3 DNA sequence: TGCAGTGCTTTCCACGGAGAGACCCAGTACTTC.

The CDR3 bases are TGCAGTGCTATCCTAGCGGGGGGGCTTTTCTTC. Its translation is CSAILAGGLFF. The rearrangement joins TRBV20-1 to TRBJ2-1, with 12 bases fitting TRBD2. The V segment lost 4 bases and the J segment 16 bases; nucleotides outside the gene matches: 5. Germline V gene data show CDR1 as DFQATT and CDR2 as SNEGSKA (reference sequence). The CDR3 contains 11 residues.

The rearrangement links TRBV9 to TRBJ2-5; weak D call: TRBD2 (6 bases). Trimming pared 0 bases from V and 1 base from J, leaving 13 bases between. CDR1 is SGDLS, CDR2 YYNGEE, per germline. The CDR3 totals 16 residues. In nucleotides, the CDR3 is TGTGCCAGCAGCGTAGGCCAGGGAGGTTTCCAAGAGACCCAGTACTTC. Amino acids: CASSVGQGGFQETQYF.

This chain joins TRBV5-1 and TRBJ1-1; the D gene is possibly TRBD1 (6 bases). The CDR3 has 14 amino acids. Trimming cost V 4 bases and J 0 bases, with 10 bases left between them. Germline CDR1 SGHRS, CDR2 YFSETQ. The CDR3 DNA follows: TGCGCCAGCAGCCCCGACAGGATGAACACTGAAGCTTTCTTT. Amino acids: CASSPDRMNTEAFF.

This chain connects TRBV5-5 to TRBJ1-5, with 9 positions matching TRBD1. From germline, CDR1 is SGHKS and CDR2 YYEKEE (reference sequence). Trimming at V came to 3 bases and at J to 3 bases, leaving 1 base not matched to a gene. The CDR3 covers 14 residues. CDR3 region: CASSWDRANQPQHF. The CDR3 nucleotides are TGTGCCAGCAGCTGGGACAGGGCCAATCAGCCCCAGCATTTT.

With respect to this clone: One end of the junction is discordant with germline, which a read error may explain. V gene TRBV7-7 combines with J gene TRBJ2-7; 8 bases are shared with TRBD2. This CDR3 has 14 residues. Germline loops: CDR1 SSHAT, CDR2 FNYEAQ (reference sequence). The CDR3 DNA is TGTGCTAGCAGCTTAGCGGGGCTAGGGGACGAGCAGTACTTC. Translating it yields CASSLAGLGDEQYF. Full variable domain (missing parts from reference TRBV7-7 and TRBJ2-7): GAGVSQSPRYKVTKRGQDVTLRCDPISSHATLYWYQQALGQGPEFLTYFNYEAQPDKSGLPSDRFSAERPEGSISTLTIQRTEQRDSAMYRCASSLAGLGDEQYFGPGTRLTVT.

The rearrangement uses TRBV28 and TRBJ1-2; D is possibly TRBD1 (6 bases). Trimming removed 5 bases from V and 6 bases from J, with 16 bases in between. Germline CDR1 reads MDHEN; CDR2 reads SYDVKM. This CDR3 has 14 residues. CDR3 coding DNA: TGTGCCAGCAGTATTGGAACAGGGTGGGATGGCTACACCTTC. This codes for CASSIGTGWDGYTF.

Only one count was recorded for this clone. This chain uses TRBV7-9 with TRBJ2-3, with 7 bases matching TRBD1. There are 14 residues in the CDR3. With V trimmed by 4 bases and J by 1 base, 2 bases remained unmatched. CDR1 and CDR2 (germline): SEHNR, FQNEAQ (reference sequence). CDR3 nucleotide sequence: TGTGCCAGCAGCTCCGGGACAGGCACAGATACGCAGTATTTT. It specifies CASSSGTGTDTQYF.

The chain combines TRBV18 with TRBJ2-1; 8 bases map to TRBD1. The CDR3 is 15 amino acids. The germline V gene encodes CDR1 KGHSH and CDR2 LQKENI. Trimming removed 3 bases from V and 4 bases from J; junction bases left unmatched: 5. In DNA, the CDR3 is TGTGCCAGCTCACCCCTGGGACAGGTTTACAATGAGCAGTTCTTC. This encodes CASSPLGQVYNEQFF.

The V gene is TRBV6-4, the J gene TRBJ2-1; TRBD1 aligns across 7 bases. The V gene's germline CDR1 is MRHNA and CDR2 SNTAGT. The V gene end was trimmed by 6 bases and the J gene end by 7 bases; junction bases not matched to a gene: 15. This CDR3 has 16 amino acids. The CDR3 protein is CASSPNRGKIFNEQFF. CDR3 DNA sequence: TGTGCCAGCAGCCCGAACAGGGGCAAGATATTTAATGAGCAGTTCTTC.

V usage is TRBV30 and J usage is TRBJ1-3, with D possibly matching TRBD1 (5 bases). This CDR3 has 16 residues. V lost 0 bases to trimming and J lost 2 bases, with 14 bases between them. Per the germline V gene, CDR1 is GTSNPN and CDR2 is SVGIG (reference sequence). CDR3 sequence (DNA): TGTGCCTGGAGTGTAGGGGCAGGGCTCACTGGAAACACCATATATTTT. Translated: CAWSVGAGLTGNTIYF. Based on the CDR3 plus reference TRBV30 and TRBJ1-3, the full variable domain is SQTIHQWPATLVQPVGSPLSLECTVEGTSNPNLYWYRQAAGRGLQLLFYSVGIGQISSEVPQNLSASRPQDRQFILSSKKLLLSDSGFYLCAWSVGAGLTGNTIYFGEGSWLTVV.

This clone was seen more than once but under ten times. V usage is TRBV6-4 and J usage is TRBJ2-3, with 7 bases identical to TRBD1. The CDR3 covers 17 residues. J lost 2 bases, V lost 6 bases, and 14 bases had no gene match. Per the germline V gene, CDR1 is MRHNA and CDR2 is SNTAGT. The CDR3 coding sequence is TGTGCCAGCAGCCAGTTCGACAGGGATAGTAACACAGATACGCAGTATTTT. Translation: CASSQFDRDSNTDTQYF.

The genes are TRBV28 and TRBJ2-7; D not resolved. CDR3 length equals 11 residues. Trimming took 5 bases from V and 6 from J, leaving 8 bases between them. CDR1 MDHEN and CDR2 SYDVKM come from the germline V gene. CDR3 protein: CASSELVEQYF. The CDR3 DNA reads as TGTGCCAGCAGTGAATTAGTCGAGCAGTACTTC.

The V call is TRBV4-1, the J call TRBJ1-5, with 9 nucleotides matching TRBD1. CDR3 size: 16 residues. Germline V gene sequence: CDR1 MGHRA, CDR2 YSYEKL. V shed 4 bases and J 2 bases; nucleotides not matched to a gene: 6. DNA for the CDR3: TGCGCCAGCAGCCGGTCCGGGACAGGGCGCAATCAGCCCCAGCATTTT. Its protein product is CASSRSGTGRNQPQHF.

The chain recombines TRBV5-4 with TRBJ2-5; 8 bases agree with TRBD2. The CDR3 spans 14 residues. V dropped 4 bases and J dropped 1; count of bases not matched to a gene: 3. Germline loops: CDR1 SGHNT, CDR2 YYREEE (reference sequence). In DNA, the CDR3 is TGTGCCAGCAGCCTCGGACTAGCCCAAGAGACCCAGTACTTC. This encodes CASSLGLAQETQYF.

The rearrangement joins TRBV10-3 to TRBJ2-1, with TRBD2 as a possible D gene (6 bases). The CDR3 has 15 residues. The ends were cut back, 4 bases at V and 5 bases at J, with 15 bases in the middle. Germline CDR1 is ENHRY and CDR2 is SYGVKD. CDR3 sequence: CAISASLGSNNEQFF. CDR3 DNA: TGTGCCATCAGTGCTTCTCTCGGGAGTAACAATGAGCAGTTCTTC.

The CDR3 DNA sequence: TGTGCCAGTAGTATCCACCAGGGGGCCCATCAGCCCCAGCATTTT. This gives the protein CASSIHQGAHQPQHF. V gene TRBV19 combines with J gene TRBJ1-5; TRBD1 agrees at 8 bases. CDR3 length: 15 amino acids. V gave up 3 bases and J gave up 5 bases; unmatched junction bases: 6. Per the germline V gene, CDR1 is LNHDA and CDR2 is SQIVND (reference sequence). Together with reference TRBV19 and TRBJ1-5, the CDR3 gives the full variable domain: DGGITQSPKYLFRKEGQNVTLSCEQNLNHDAMYWYRQDPGQGLRLIYYSQIVNDFQKGDIAEGYSVSREKKESFPLTVTSAQKNPTAFYLCASSIHQGAHQPQHFGDGTRLSIL.

J is TRBJ1-5 and V is TRBV6-2 or TRBV6-3; tentatively, D is TRBD1 (5 bases). The CDR3 has 14 amino acids. Per germline, CDR1 MNHEY and CDR2 SVGEGT. The ends were cut back, 0 bases at V and 5 bases at J, with 8 bases in the middle. The CDR3 sequence: CASSYSQGHQPQHF. The CDR3 nucleotides are TGTGCCAGCAGTTACTCCCAGGGCCATCAGCCCCAGCATTTT.